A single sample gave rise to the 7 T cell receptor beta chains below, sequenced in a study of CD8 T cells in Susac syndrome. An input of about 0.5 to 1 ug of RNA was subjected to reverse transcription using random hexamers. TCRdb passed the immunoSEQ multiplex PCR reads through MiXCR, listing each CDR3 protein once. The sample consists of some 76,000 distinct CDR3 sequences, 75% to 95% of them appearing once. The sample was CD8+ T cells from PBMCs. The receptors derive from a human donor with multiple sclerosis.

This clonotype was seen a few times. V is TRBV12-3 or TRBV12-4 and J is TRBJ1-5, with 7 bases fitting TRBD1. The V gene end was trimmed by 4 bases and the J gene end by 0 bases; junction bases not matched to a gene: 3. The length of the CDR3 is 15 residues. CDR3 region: CASSSGQNSNQPQHF. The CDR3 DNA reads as TGTGCCAGCAGTTCGGGACAGAATAGCAATCAGCCCCAGCATTTT.

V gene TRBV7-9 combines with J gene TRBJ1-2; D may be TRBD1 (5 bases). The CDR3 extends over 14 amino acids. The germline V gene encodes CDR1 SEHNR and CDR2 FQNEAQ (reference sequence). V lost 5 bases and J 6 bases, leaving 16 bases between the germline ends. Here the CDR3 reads CASSAKGPTDGYTF. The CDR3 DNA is TGTGCCAGCAGCGCGAAGGGACCAACGGATGGCTACACCTTC.

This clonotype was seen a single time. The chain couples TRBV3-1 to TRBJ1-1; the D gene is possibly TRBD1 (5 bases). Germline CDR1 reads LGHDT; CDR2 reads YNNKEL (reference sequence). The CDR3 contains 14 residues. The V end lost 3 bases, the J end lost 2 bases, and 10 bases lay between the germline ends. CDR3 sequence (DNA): TGTGCCAGCAGCCAGCCGACAGCAAACACTGAAGCTTTCTTT. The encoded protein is CASSQPTANTEAFF.

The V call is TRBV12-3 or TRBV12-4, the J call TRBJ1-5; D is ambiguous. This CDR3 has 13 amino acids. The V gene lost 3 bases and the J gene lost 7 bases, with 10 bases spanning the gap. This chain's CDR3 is CASSFEGSQPQHF. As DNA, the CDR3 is TGTGCCAGCAGTTTTGAAGGGTCCCAGCCCCAGCATTTT.

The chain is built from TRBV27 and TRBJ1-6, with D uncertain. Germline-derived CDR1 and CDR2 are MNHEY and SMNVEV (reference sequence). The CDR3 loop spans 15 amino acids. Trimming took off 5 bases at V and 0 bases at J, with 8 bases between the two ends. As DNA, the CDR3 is TGTGCCAGCAGTACCATCGGCTCCTATAATTCACCCCTCCACTTT. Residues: CASSTIGSYNSPLHF.

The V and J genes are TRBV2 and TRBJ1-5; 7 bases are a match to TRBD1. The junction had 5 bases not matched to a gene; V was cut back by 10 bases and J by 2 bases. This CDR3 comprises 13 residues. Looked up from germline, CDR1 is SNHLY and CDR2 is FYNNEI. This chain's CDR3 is CAIMTGRNQPQHF. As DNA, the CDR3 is TGTGCCATCATGACAGGGCGCAATCAGCCCCAGCATTTT.

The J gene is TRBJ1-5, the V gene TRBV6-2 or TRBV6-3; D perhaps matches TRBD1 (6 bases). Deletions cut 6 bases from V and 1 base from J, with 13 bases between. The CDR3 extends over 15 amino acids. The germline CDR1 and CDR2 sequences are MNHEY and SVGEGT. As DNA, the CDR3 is TGTGCCAGCAGCCTCGGGGGGCTAAGCAATCAGCCCCAGCATTTT. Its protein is CASSLGGLSNQPQHF.